The clone carrying this T cell receptor beta chain was detected ten times or more. No antigen is known for it. The team produced cDNA through 5'RACE using 10-nucleotide random UMIs. The authors obtained over 200 million TCR-beta sequences from 15-18 subjects per sequencing run. TCRdb processed the 5' RACE reads anew with MiXCR; each CDR3 protein has one entry. The sample consists of 15,000 to 20,000 distinct CDR3 sequences, about 11% of them appearing once. The sample comes from a study of neurological immune-mediated disorders. The study, taken as a whole, reports: Expansion of TCR clones was greatest in HTLV-1-associated myelopathy and smallest in multiple sclerosis, where it fell below that of healthy controls.

CDR1 SNHLY and CDR2 FYNNEI come from the germline V gene. The CDR3 is 14 amino acids. V was shortened by 8 bases and J by 3 bases, with 15 bases between the two germline ends. The TCR was taken from a woman aged 50 to 65 in good health. This chain joins TRBV2 and TRBJ2-3; D may be TRBD2 (6 bases). The specimen sequenced was CD8+ T cells from blood. CDR3 nucleotides: TGTGCCAGCCAGGACACCCTAGCGACAGATACGCAGTATTTT. Its protein product is CASQDTLATDTQYF.